This is a list of T cell receptor beta chains from one sample in a study of blood T cell repertoires in COVID-19. Sequencing was performed with immunoSEQ multiplex PCR; in TCRdb, only in-frame clones are kept and a portion is missing. The data show some 57,000 clones, around 90% seen once. Sample: peripheral blood. These receptors were obtained from a man between 60 and 75 years old with active COVID-19. Each CDR3 is given with its conserved first and last residue. Each record gives: D gene, V gene, clone size, J gene, CDR3 DNA, CDR3 protein. A D gene is named only where the DNA matches it firmly. Where a row states a size, it is once, few, many or the class of an expanded clone; other rows omit it.

D: NA; V: TRBV10-3; size: NA; J: TRBJ2-5; DNA: TGTGCCATCAGTCGAGAGGGTGGAGAGACCCAGTACTTC; CDR3: CAISREGGETQYF
D: TRBD1; V: TRBV13; size: once; J: TRBJ1-1; DNA: TGTGCCAGCAGCCCGCGGGCCGGGACAGGGGGCGGGGACACTGAAGCTTTCTTT; CDR3: CASSPRAGTGGGDTEAFF
D: NA; V: TRBV27; size: NA; J: TRBJ2-2; DNA: TGTGCCAGCAGTTCGGCGGGTCGCAACACCGGGGAGCTGTTTTTT; CDR3: CASSSAGRNTGELFF
D: TRBD1; V: TRBV10-1; size: NA; J: TRBJ2-3; DNA: TGCGCCAGCAGTGAAGTGCAGGGGGTTAGCACAGATACGCAGTATTTT; CDR3: CASSEVQGVSTDTQYF
D: TRBD1; V: TRBV6-5; size: few; J: TRBJ1-4; DNA: TGTGCCAGCAGAACCACAGGGGCACTAAATGAAAAACTGTTTTTT; CDR3: CASRTTGALNEKLFF
D: NA; V: TRBV10-1; size: NA; J: TRBJ2-7; DNA: TGCGCCAGCAGTGAGGGGGGGAAGGGCTACGAGCAGTACTTC; CDR3: CASSEGGKGYEQYF
D: TRBD1; V: TRBV6-6; size: NA; J: TRBJ1-1; DNA: TGTGCCAGCGGCTTTGGGACAGTGCTTGAAGCTTTCTTT; CDR3: CASGFGTVLEAFF
D: NA; V: TRBV7-2; size: NA; J: TRBJ2-1; DNA: TGTGCCAGCAGCTCCCCTAGGGGGTACAATGAGCAGTTCTTC; CDR3: CASSSPRGYNEQFF
D: TRBD1; V: TRBV6-1; size: NA; J: TRBJ1-2; DNA: TGTGCCAGCAGTGAAAATTTGCGGGACAGGCCACCCTTC; CDR3: CASSENLRDRPPF
D: TRBD1; V: TRBV28; size: NA; J: TRBJ1-5; DNA: TGTGCCAGCAGAACCCGACAGGGTAGGGCCAATCAGCCCCAGCATTTT; CDR3: CASRTRQGRANQPQHF
D: TRBD2; V: TRBV5-4; size: once; J: TRBJ2-7; DNA: TGTGCCAGCAGCCCGGGGGGTAGACCCTACGAGCAGTACTTC; CDR3: CASSPGGRPYEQYF
D: TRBD1; V: TRBV5-8; size: NA; J: TRBJ2-7; DNA: TGTGCCAGCAGCTTGAACAGGGGCCTCTCCTACGAGCAGTACTTC; CDR3: CASSLNRGLSYEQYF
D: NA; V: TRBV9; size: NA; J: TRBJ2-1; DNA: TGTGCCAGCAGCGGTCTCAGGGTGGCTGAGCAGTTCTTC; CDR3: CASSGLRVAEQFF
D: NA; V: TRBV4-1; size: NA; J: TRBJ2-5; DNA: TGCGCCAGCAGCCCAGTTCCTGAAGTCATTGAGACCCAGTACTTC; CDR3: CASSPVPEVIETQYF
D: TRBD1; V: TRBV4-2; size: NA; J: TRBJ1-6; DNA: TGTGCCAGCAGCCTCGGCTTTGGACAGGGAGAATCACCCCTCCACTTT; CDR3: CASSLGFGQGESPLHF
D: NA; V: TRBV10-3; size: NA; J: TRBJ2-4; DNA: TGTGCCATCAGTGGGGACACGGGTATGAACATTCAGTACTTC; CDR3: CAISGDTGMNIQYF
D: TRBD1; V: TRBV30; size: NA; J: TRBJ1-1; DNA: TGTGCCTGGAGTCGGGACAGGGGTACTTTCTTT; CDR3: CAWSRDRGTFF
D: NA; V: TRBV12-3/TRBV12-4; size: NA; J: TRBJ1-1; DNA: TGTGCCAGCAGTTTTAGAGGGTTGACTGAAGCTTTCTTT; CDR3: CASSFRGLTEAFF
D: NA; V: TRBV7-9; size: NA; J: TRBJ2-5; DNA: TGTGCCAGCAGCCTTTACAGGGACCAAGAGACCCAGTACTTC; CDR3: CASSLYRDQETQYF
D: TRBD2; V: TRBV13; size: NA; J: TRBJ2-3; DNA: TGTGCCTGCGCTAGCGGGGGGGCGGATACGCAGTATTTT; CDR3: CACASGGADTQYF
D: NA; V: TRBV7-9; size: NA; J: TRBJ1-5; DNA: TGTGCCAGCAGCTTAGTACAGGGTCTTCAGCCCCAGCATTTT; CDR3: CASSLVQGLQPQHF
D: NA; V: TRBV21-1; size: NA; J: TRBJ1-5; DNA: TGTGCCAGCAGCAAAGTACGGTACACCAAACATTTGACAGGAGGTTGGCCCCAGCATTTT; CDR3: CASSKVRYTKHLTGGWPQHF
D: NA; V: TRBV6-5; size: NA; J: TRBJ1-6; DNA: TGTGCCAGCAGTTCCAGAGACGTCAAGGGGCTCCACTTT; CDR3: CASSSRDVKGLHF
D: TRBD2; V: TRBV3-1/TRBV3-2; size: NA; J: TRBJ2-3; DNA: TGTGCCAGCAGTCCCCTGGTCTTCAGCGGGAGGGCCCAAGATACGCAGTATTTT; CDR3: CASSPLVFSGRAQDTQYF
D: TRBD1; V: TRBV5-6; size: NA; J: TRBJ1-2; DNA: TGTGCCAGCAGTGCCGGGACAGGGTGGATTGGAGATGGCTACACCTTC; CDR3: CASSAGTGWIGDGYTF
D: TRBD1; V: TRBV3-1/TRBV3-2; size: NA; J: TRBJ1-4; DNA: TGTGCCAGCAGCCAGGGGCGGACAGGGGGTCTAGATGAAAAACTGTTTTTT; CDR3: CASSQGRTGGLDEKLFF
D: TRBD2; V: TRBV11-1; size: NA; J: TRBJ2-1; DNA: TGTGCCAGCAGCCGGGGGGAGACATACAATGAGCAGTTCTTC; CDR3: CASSRGETYNEQFF
D: NA; V: TRBV7-3; size: once; J: TRBJ2-1; DNA: TGTGCCAGCAGCCCTCTAACGGGAGTCGTAAATGAGCAGTTCTTC; CDR3: CASSPLTGVVNEQFF
D: NA; V: TRBV6-2/TRBV6-3; size: once; J: TRBJ2-7; DNA: TGTGCCAGCAGTGCGTTCGGCAGGCTCCCCTACGAGCAGTACTTC; CDR3: CASSAFGRLPYEQYF
D: NA; V: TRBV29-1; size: NA; J: TRBJ1-2; DNA: TGCAGCGTCGCAGGGGTGGGCTATGGCTACACCTTC; CDR3: CSVAGVGYGYTF
D: NA; V: TRBV7-2; size: NA; J: TRBJ2-3; DNA: TGTGCCAGCAGCTTAGCGTTGGGGAGGCCGCTAGCTGGGGATACGCAGTATTTT; CDR3: CASSLALGRPLAGDTQYF
D: NA; V: TRBV10-3; size: NA; J: TRBJ2-1; DNA: TGTGCCACCGGACTAACAAGCTACAATGAGCAGTTCTTC; CDR3: CATGLTSYNEQFF
D: NA; V: TRBV2; size: NA; J: TRBJ1-5; DNA: TGTGCCAGCAGCCGCGACAGGTCACGCCAGCCCCAGCATTTT; CDR3: CASSRDRSRQPQHF
D: NA; V: TRBV12-3/TRBV12-4; size: NA; J: TRBJ2-7; DNA: TGTGCCAGCAGGCCCCCAGGGGCTGGGGAGCAGTACTTC; CDR3: CASRPPGAGEQYF